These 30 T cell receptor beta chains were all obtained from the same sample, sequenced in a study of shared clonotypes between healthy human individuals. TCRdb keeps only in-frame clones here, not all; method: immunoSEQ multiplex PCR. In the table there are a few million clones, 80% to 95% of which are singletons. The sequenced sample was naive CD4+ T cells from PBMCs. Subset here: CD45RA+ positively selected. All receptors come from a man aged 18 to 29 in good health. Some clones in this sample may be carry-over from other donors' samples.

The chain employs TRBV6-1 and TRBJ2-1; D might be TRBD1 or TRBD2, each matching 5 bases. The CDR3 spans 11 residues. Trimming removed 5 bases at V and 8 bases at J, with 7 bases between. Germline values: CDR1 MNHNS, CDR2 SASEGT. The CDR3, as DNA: TGTGCCAGCAGTCTGGGGGATGAGCAGTTCTTC. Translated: CASSLGDEQFF.

CDR3 sequence reads: CASGPSGSGELFF. The CDR3 nucleotides are TGTGCCAGCGGACCTAGCGGTTCAGGGGAGCTGTTTTTT. V gene TRBV6-5 combines with J gene TRBJ2-2, with 7 positions matching TRBD2. Germline values: CDR1 MNHEY, CDR2 SVGAGI. The V and J ends lost 8 bases and 8 bases, in that order; junction bases with no gene match: 8. This CDR3 is 13 amino acids long.

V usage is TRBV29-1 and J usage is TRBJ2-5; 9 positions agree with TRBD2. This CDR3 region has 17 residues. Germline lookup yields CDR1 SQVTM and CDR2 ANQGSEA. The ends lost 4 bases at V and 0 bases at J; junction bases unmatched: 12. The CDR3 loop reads CSVGDWSSGNNQETQYF. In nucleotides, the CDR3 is TGCAGCGTTGGGGATTGGTCTAGCGGGAACAACCAAGAGACCCAGTACTTC.

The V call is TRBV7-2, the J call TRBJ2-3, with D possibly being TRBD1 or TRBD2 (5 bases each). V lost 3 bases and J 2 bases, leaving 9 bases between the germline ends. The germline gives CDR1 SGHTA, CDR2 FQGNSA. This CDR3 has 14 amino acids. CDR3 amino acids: CASSLGVPTDTQYF. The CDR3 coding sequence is TGTGCCAGCAGCTTGGGGGTGCCCACAGATACGCAGTATTTT.

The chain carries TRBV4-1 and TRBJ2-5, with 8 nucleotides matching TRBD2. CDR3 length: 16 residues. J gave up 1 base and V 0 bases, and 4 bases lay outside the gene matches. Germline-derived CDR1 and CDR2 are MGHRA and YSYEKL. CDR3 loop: CASSQESRGGQETQYF. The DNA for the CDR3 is TGCGCCAGCAGCCAAGAGTCCCGGGGGGGCCAAGAGACCCAGTACTTC.

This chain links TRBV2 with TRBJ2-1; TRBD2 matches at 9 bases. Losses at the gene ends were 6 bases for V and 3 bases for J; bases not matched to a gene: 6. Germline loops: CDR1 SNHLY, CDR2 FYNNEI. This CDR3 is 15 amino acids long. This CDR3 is CASRVAGVSYNEQFF. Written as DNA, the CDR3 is TGTGCCAGCAGGGTAGCGGGAGTTAGCTACAATGAGCAGTTCTTC.

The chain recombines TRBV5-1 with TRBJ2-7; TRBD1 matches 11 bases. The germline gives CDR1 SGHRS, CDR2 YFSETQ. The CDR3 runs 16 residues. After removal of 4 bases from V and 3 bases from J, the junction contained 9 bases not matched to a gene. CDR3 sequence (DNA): TGCGCCAGCAGCCAACCGAGGACAGGGGGCTTCTACGAGCAGTACTTC. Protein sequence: CASSQPRTGGFYEQYF.

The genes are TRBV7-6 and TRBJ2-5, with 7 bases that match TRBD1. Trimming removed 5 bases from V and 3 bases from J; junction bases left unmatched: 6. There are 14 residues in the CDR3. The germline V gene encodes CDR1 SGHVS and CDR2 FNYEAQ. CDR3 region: CASSPQDRKETQYF. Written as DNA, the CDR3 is TGTGCCAGCAGCCCCCAGGACAGGAAAGAGACCCAGTACTTC.

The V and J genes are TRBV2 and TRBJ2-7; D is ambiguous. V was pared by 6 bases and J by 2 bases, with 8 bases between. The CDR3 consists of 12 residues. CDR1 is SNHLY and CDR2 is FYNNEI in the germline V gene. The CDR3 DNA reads TGTGCCAGCAGGGAGCGCCCCTACGAGCAGTACTTC. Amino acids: CASRERPYEQYF.

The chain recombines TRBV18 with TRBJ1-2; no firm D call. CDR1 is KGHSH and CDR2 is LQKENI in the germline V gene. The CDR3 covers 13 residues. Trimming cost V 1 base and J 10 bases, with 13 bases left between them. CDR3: CASSPLNDGVYTF. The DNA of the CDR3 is TGTGCCAGCTCACCACTAAACGACGGGGTCTACACCTTC.

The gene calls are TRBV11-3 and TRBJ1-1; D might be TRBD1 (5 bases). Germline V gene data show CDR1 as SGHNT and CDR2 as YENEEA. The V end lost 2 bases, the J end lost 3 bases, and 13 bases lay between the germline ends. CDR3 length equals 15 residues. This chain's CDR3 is CASSLRSWGDTEAFF. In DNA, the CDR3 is TGTGCCAGCAGCTTAAGAAGCTGGGGGGACACTGAAGCTTTCTTT. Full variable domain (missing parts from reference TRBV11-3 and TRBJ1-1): EAGVVQSPRYKIIEKKQPVAFWCNPISGHNTLYWYLQNLGQGPELLIRYENEEAVDDSQLPKDRFSAERLKGVDSTLKIQPAELGDSAVYLCASSLRSWGDTEAFFGQGTRLTVV.

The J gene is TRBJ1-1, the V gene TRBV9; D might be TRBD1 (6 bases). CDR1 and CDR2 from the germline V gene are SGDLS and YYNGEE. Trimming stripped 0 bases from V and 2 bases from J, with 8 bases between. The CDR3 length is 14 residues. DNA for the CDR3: TGTGCCAGCAGCGTAGAGGGGGTTAACACTGAAGCTTTCTTT. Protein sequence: CASSVEGVNTEAFF.

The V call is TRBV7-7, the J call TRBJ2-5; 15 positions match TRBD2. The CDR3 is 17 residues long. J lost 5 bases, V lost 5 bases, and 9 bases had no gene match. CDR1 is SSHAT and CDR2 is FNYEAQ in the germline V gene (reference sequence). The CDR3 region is CASSPPGLAGGLETQYF. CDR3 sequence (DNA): TGTGCCAGCAGCCCACCCGGACTAGCGGGAGGGTTGGAGACCCAGTACTTC.

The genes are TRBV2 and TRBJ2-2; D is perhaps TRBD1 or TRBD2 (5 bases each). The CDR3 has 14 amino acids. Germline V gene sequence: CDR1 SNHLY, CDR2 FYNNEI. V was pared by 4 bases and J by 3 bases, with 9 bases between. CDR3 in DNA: TGTGCCAGCAGTGGGGACGGATACACCGGGGAGCTGTTTTTT. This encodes CASSGDGYTGELFF.

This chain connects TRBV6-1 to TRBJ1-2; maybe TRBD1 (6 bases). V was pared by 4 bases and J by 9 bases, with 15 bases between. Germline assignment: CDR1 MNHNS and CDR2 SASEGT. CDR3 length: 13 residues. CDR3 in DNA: TGTGCCAGCAGTGGCCGTAGGGGGATCAGCTACACCTTC. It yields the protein CASSGRRGISYTF.

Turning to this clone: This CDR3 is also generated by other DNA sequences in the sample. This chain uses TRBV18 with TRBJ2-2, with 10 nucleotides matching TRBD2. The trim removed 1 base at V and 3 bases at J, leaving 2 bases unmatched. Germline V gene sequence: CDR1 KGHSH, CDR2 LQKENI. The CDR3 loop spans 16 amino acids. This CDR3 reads CASSPRSGRDTGELFF. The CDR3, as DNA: TGTGCCAGCTCACCACGGAGCGGGAGGGACACCGGGGAGCTGTTTTTT.

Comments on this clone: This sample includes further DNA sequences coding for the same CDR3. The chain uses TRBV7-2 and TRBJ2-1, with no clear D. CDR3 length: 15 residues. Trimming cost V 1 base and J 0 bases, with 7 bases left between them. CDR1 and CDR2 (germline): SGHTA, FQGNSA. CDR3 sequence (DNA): TGTGCCAGCAGCTTAGTGGTGAGCTCCTACAATGAGCAGTTCTTC. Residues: CASSLVVSSYNEQFF.

The CDR3 here is CASEGRMTDTQYF. For the CDR3, the DNA is TGTGCCAGTGAAGGGCGGATGACAGATACGCAGTATTTT. The chain recombines TRBV19 with TRBJ2-3; D call uncertain. Trimming removed 8 bases at V and 3 bases at J, with 12 bases between. Germline V gene data show CDR1 as LNHDA and CDR2 as SQIVND (reference sequence). The CDR3 is 13 residues long.

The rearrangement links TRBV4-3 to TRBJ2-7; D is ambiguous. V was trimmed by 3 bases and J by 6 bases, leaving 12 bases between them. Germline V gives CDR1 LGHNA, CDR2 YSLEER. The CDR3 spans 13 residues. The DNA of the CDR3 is TGCGCCAGCAGCCACGTATTTGGATCCGAGCAGTACTTC. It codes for CASSHVFGSEQYF.

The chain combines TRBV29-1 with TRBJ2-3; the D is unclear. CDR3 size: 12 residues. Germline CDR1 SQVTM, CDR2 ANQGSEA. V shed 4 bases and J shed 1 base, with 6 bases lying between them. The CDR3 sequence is CSVAIGTDTQYF. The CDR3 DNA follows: TGCAGCGTTGCTATTGGCACAGATACGCAGTATTTT.

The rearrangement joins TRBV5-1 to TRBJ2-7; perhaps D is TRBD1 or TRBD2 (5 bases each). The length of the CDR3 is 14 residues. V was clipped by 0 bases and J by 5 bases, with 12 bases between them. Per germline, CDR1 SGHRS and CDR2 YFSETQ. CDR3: CASSLVQGSDEQYF. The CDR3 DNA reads TGCGCCAGCAGCTTGGTCCAGGGTAGCGACGAGCAGTACTTC. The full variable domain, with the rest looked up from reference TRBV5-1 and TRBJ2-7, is KAGVTQTPRYLIKTRGQQVTLSCSPISGHRSVSWYQQTPGQGLQFLFEYFSETQRNKGNFPGRFSGRQFSNSRSEMNVSTLELGDSALYLCASSLVQGSDEQYFGPGTRLTVT.

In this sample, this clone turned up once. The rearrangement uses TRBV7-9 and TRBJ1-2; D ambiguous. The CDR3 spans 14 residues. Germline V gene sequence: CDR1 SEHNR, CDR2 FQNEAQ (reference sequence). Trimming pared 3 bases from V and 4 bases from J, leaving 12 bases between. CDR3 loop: CASSLGNSLYGYTF. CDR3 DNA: TGTGCCAGCAGCTTGGGAAACAGCCTCTATGGCTACACCTTC.

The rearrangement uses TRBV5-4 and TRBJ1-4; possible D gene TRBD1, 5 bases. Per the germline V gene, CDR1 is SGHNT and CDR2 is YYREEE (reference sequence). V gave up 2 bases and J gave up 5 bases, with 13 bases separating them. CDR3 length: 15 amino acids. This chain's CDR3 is CASSFLGRENEKLFF. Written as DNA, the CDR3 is TGTGCCAGCAGCTTCTTGGGGCGCGAGAATGAAAAACTGTTTTTT.

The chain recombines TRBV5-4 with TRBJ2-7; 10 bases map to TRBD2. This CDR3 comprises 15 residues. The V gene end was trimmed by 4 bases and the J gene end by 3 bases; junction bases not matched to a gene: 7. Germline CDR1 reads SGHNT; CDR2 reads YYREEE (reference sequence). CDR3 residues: CASSRQTSGRYEQYF. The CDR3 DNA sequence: TGTGCCAGCAGCCGCCAGACTAGCGGGCGCTACGAGCAGTACTTC.

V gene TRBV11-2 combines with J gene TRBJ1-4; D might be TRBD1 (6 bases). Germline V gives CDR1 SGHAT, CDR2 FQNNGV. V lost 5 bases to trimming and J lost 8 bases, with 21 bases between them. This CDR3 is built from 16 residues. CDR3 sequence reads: CASSPRGGAPSEKLFF. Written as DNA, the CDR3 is TGTGCCAGCAGCCCGAGAGGGGGGGCTCCCAGCGAAAAACTGTTTTTT.

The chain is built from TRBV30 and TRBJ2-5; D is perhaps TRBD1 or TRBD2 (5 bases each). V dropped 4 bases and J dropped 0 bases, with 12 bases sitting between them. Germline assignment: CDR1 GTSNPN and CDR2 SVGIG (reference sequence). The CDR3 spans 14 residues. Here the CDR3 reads CAWTGAGYQETQYF. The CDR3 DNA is TGTGCCTGGACCGGGGCCGGTTACCAAGAGACCCAGTACTTC. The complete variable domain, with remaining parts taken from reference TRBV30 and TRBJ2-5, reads SQTIHQWPATLVQPVGSPLSLECTVEGTSNPNLYWYRQAAGRGLQLLFYSVGIGQISSEVPQNLSASRPQDRQFILSSKKLLLSDSGFYLCAWTGAGYQETQYFGPGTRLLVL.

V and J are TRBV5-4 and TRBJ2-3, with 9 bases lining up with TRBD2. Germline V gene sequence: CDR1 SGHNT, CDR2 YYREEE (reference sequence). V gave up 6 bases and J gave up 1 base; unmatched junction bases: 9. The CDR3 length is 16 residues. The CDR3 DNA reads TGTGCCAGCACCTTAAGCGGGGGGCTAGGCACAGATACGCAGTATTTT. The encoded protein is CASTLSGGLGTDTQYF.

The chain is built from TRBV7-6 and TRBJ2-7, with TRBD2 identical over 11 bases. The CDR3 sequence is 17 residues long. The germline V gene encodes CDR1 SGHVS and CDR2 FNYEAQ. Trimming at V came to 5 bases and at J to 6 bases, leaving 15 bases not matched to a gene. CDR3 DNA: TGTGCCAGCAGCCAAAGAGGGACTAGCGGACCCGCCCGCGAGCAGTACTTC. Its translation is CASSQRGTSGPAREQYF. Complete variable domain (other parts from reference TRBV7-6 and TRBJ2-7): GAGVSQSPRYKVTKRGQDVALRCDPISGHVSLYWYRQALGQGPEFLTYFNYEAQQDKSGLPNDRFSAERPEGSISTLTIQRTEQRDSAMYRCASSQRGTSGPAREQYFGPGTRLTVT.

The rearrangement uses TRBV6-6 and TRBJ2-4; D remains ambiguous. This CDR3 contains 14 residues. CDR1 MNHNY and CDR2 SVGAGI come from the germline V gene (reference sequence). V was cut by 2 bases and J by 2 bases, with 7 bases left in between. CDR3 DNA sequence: TGTGCCAGCAGTTACCAGCTTCCCAAAAACATTCAGTACTTC. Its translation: CASSYQLPKNIQYF.

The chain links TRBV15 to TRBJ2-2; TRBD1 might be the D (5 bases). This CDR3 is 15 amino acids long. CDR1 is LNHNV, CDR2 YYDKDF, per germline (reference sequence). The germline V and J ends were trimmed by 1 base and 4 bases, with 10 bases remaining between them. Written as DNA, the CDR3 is TGTGCCACCAGCAGAGGGCAGGGTGGCACCGGGGAGCTGTTTTTT. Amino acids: CATSRGQGGTGELFF.